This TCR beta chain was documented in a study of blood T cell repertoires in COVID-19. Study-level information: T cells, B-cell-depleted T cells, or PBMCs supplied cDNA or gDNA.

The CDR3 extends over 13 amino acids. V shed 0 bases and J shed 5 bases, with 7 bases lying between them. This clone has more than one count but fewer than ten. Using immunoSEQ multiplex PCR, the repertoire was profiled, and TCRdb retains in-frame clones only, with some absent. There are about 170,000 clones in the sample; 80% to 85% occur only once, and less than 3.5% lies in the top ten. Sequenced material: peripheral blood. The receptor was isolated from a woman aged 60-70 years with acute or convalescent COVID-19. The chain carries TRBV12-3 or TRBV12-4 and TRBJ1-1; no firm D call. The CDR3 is CASSLAQLTEAFF. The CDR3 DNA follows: TGTGCCAGCAGTTTAGCCCAGTTGACTGAAGCTTTCTTT.